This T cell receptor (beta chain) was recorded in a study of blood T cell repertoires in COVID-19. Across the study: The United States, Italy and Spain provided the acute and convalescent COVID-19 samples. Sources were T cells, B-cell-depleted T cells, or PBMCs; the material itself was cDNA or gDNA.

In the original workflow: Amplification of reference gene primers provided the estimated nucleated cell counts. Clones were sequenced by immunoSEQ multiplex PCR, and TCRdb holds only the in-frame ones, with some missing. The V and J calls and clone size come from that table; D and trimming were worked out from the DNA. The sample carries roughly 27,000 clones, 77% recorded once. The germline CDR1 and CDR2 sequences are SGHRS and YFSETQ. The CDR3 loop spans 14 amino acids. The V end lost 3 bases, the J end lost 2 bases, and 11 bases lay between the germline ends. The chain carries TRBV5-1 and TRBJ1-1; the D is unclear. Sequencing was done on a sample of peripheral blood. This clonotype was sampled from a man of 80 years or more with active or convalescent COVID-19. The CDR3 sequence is CASSSQPPNTEAFF. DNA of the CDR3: TGCGCCAGCAGCTCACAACCCCCTAACACTGAAGCTTTCTTT.